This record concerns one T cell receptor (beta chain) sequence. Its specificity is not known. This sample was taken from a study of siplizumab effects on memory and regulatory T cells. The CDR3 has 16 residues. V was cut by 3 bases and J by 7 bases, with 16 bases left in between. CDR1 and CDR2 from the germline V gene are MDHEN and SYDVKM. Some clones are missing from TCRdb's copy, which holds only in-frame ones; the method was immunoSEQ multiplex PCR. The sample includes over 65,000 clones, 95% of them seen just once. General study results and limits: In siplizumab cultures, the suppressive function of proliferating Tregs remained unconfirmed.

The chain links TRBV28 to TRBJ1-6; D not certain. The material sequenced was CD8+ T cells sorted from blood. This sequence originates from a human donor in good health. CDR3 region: CASSFRKGALNSPLHF. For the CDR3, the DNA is TGTGCCAGCAGTTTCCGGAAGGGAGCACTAAATTCACCCCTCCACTTT.